Sequencing of this T cell receptor (beta chain) was carried out in a study of beta chain features in type 1 diabetes. Over 95% purity was reached by all sorted populations. The germline V gene encodes CDR1 KGHSH and CDR2 LQKENI. The CDR3 is made up of 16 amino acids. V was trimmed by 3 bases and J by 9 bases, leaving 24 bases between them. This clone was seen more than once but under ten times. The investigators reverse transcribed all of the isolated RNA, so they sequenced expressed TCRB transcripts. Produced via immunoSEQ multiplex PCR; TCRdb's table is partial and in-frame only. The data hold about 620,000 clones, with roughly a sixth observed a single time.

The V call is TRBV18, the J call TRBJ2-7, with D perhaps TRBD1 (6 bases). The TCR originated in a man in his late teens or twenties in good health. The sample taken for sequencing was naive CD4+ T cells from blood. CDR3 amino acids: CASSPPSRTDSRGQYF. The CDR3 bases are TGTGCCAGCTCACCCCCATCTAGGACAGACTCCCGAGGGCAGTACTTC.